The clone carrying this T cell receptor (beta chain) was detected once. This specimen comes from a study of blood T cell repertoires in COVID-19. Across the whole study: PBMCs, B-cell-depleted T cells, or T cells were the source of the cDNA or gDNA that made up the material.

CDR1 is LGHDT and CDR2 is YNNKEL in the germline V gene (reference sequence). Trimming took 0 bases from V and 5 from J, leaving 16 bases between them. The CDR3 length is 16 residues. Original handling: Reference gene primer amplification gave estimated nucleated cell counts. Profiling relied on immunoSEQ multiplex PCR, and the TCRdb table lists in-frame clones only, not all of them. That table supplies the V and J calls and clone size; D and trimming were determined from the DNA. Seen here are about 69,000 clones, approximately 84% observed once, and the top ten hold 13%. One Seattle source followed patients from active infection through their disease course.

The chain carries TRBV3-1 (or the pseudogene TRBV3-2) and TRBJ2-5, with D perhaps matching TRBD2 (7 bases). The specimen sequenced was peripheral blood. The clonotype was recovered from a man aged 50 or older with COVID-19, enrolled during active disease. CDR3 sequence reads: CASSQDRGGRYETQYF. CDR3 coding DNA: TGTGCCAGCAGCCAAGATAGGGGGGGACGTTATGAGACCCAGTACTTC.